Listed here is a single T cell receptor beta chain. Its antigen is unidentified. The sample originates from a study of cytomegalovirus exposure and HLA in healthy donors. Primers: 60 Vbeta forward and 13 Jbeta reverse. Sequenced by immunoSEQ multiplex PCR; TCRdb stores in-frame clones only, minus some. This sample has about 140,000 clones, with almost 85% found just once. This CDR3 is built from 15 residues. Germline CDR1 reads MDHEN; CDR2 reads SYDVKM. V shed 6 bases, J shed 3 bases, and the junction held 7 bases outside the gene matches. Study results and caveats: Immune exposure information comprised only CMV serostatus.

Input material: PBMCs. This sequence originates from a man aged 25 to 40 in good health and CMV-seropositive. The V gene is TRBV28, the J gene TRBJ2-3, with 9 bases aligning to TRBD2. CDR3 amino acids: CASSPIAGVTDTQYF. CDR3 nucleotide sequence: TGTGCCAGCAGCCCTATAGCGGGGGTAACAGATACGCAGTATTTT. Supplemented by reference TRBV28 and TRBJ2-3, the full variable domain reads DVKVTQSSRYLVKRTGEKVFLECVQDMDHENMFWYRQDPGLGLRLIYFSYDVKMKEKGDIPEGYSVSREKKERFSLILESASTNQTSMYLCASSPIAGVTDTQYFGPGTRLTVL.